What follows is one T cell receptor (beta chain) and its context. These data belong to a study of T cell changes during pregnancy in multiple sclerosis. CDR3 length: 16 residues. Germline loops: CDR1 LNHDA, CDR2 SQIVND (reference sequence). The V end was cut by 5 bases, the J end by 6 bases, with 20 bases between. The repertoire was sequenced with immunoSEQ multiplex PCR; TCRdb's copy has only in-frame clones and lacks some. The repertoire has about 66,000 clones, approximately 90% of them found once; the top ten carry 1.5%. The input for sequencing was peripheral blood, taken in the third trimester of pregnancy. J is TRBJ1-5 and V is TRBV19; maybe TRBD1 (6 bases). The TCR originated in a female donor with multiple sclerosis, enrolled in a pregnancy study. In DNA, the CDR3 is TGTGCCAGTAGTTCCTGGACGGTACAGGGCCCTCAGCCCCAGCATTTT. Encoded protein: CASSSWTVQGPQPQHF.